The following is a T cell receptor (beta chain) sequence with its context. This clonotype was seen ten or more times. No cognate antigen has been identified for it. No quality values exist for individual bases; no much larger clone is one base distant. The germline ends are 8 bases apart after V is trimmed by 1 base and J by 0 bases. The germline V gene sets CDR1 to SGHDT and CDR2 to YYEEEE. The CDR3 holds 15 amino acids from the cysteine to the phenylalanine. CDR3 DNA only is kept here, 45 bases in frame from base 1. These data originate in a study of blood T cells in healthy people across ages (dated by TCRdb to 2013 to 2016). Describing the broader study: Template switching captured roughly one uniquely barcoded TCR beta cDNA molecule per two T cells in model experiments. Age-related changes in TCR beta repertoire diversity were measured in the study by deep sequencing normalized with unique cDNA molecular identifiers. Donors were grouped into four age groups: young (average roughly 16 years), middle-aged (roughly 37), aged (62) and long-lived (approximately 81). To avoid experimental bias, donors of different ages were distributed randomly across sequencing lanes. Using the same blood draw, the study looked at two additional independent replicas of 1 million unique cDNA reads for two donors, one aged 18 to 30 and the other aged 80 or older.

The receptor library was made with 5' RACE. These reads were obtained on an Illumina HiSeq 2500. A second PCR of roughly 7 to 12 cycles was performed with a sample-barcoded 5' primer and a J-beta primer mix. A unique molecular identifier was introduced onto each TCR beta cDNA molecule by a template-switch 5' adaptor carrying 12 random nucleotides. Each sample yielded at least 2.5 million CDR3-containing paired-end reads. First-strand cDNA synthesis was performed from all RNA using the Mint cDNA synthesis kit, with priming by a TRBC-specific oligonucleotide. After uracil-DNA glycosylase treatment, a first 18-cycle PCR used universal primers M1SS and BC2_uni_R on all cDNA. Regarding the original processing steps: For normalization, 1 million high-quality reads were randomly selected from each sample, with every read carrying a distinct molecular identifier. Reads with shared molecular identifiers were discarded instead of being binned into consensus sequences. CDR3 identification, clonotype clustering and error correction used MiTCR with a Q25 quality threshold and the strictest error-elimination algorithm. A nonparametric unseen species model using Euler transformation provided a lower-bound estimate of total TCR beta diversity. TCRdb ran its own pipeline on the public reads, namely fastp trimming at Q25 and MiXCR clone calling, and kept in-frame beta chains. Each CDR3 protein appears once, grouped with its most common genes and DNA. The V and J calls reflect TCRdb's pipeline rather than the authors' work. The sample profile shows about 570,000 distinct CDR3 sequences; approximately 27% of them were found once. Roughly 20% of the sample belongs to the ten largest clones.

General findings and caveats noted by the study authors: The CMV infection status of donors was not known, potentially confounding age-related changes in expanded clonotypes. Compared with the aged group, more naive CD4+ T cells, fewer expanded clones and increased TCR diversity were shown by the long-lived group, suggesting age selection. Observed TCR beta diversity per million T cells fell roughly linearly with age, and a significant reduction was already apparent by age roughly 40. There was a strong correlation between observed TCR beta diversity and the percentage of naive T cells measured by flow cytometry. Total diversity estimates from one million sequenced T cells were considered lower bounds and underestimates. Conclusive comparison of naive and antigen-experienced compartments was prevented by the profiling of bulk unsorted PBMCs.

Donors were 39 systemically healthy Caucasian individuals from Russia aged roughly 6 to 90 years. Approximately 10 milliliters of peripheral blood were collected from each donor into EDTA-treated Vacutainer tubes. PBMCs were isolated by Ficoll-Paque density-gradient centrifugation, with at least 7 million obtained per sample. Total RNA, at least 5.5 micrograms per sample, was extracted from PBMCs with Trizol reagent. For every donor, an aliquot of PBMCs went through flow cytometry to measure the percentages of naive CD45RAhigh/CD27high T cells. The TCR originated in a woman aged 70 to 79 in good health. Sequencing was done on a sample of blood. The chain couples TRBV5-6 to TRBJ1-3, with no confident D gene call. The nucleotides are TGTGCCAGCAGCTTGTGGCGGAACTCTGGAAACACCATATATTTT. Its protein product is CASSLWRNSGNTIYF.